This T cell receptor (beta chain) was identified in a study of cytomegalovirus exposure and HLA in healthy donors. The study's findings and limits: As was reported, the HLA-A and HLA-B alleles of most subjects were accurately predicted from TCR beta sequences.

From germline, CDR1 is LNHDA and CDR2 SQIVND (reference sequence). V lost 1 base, J lost 2 bases, and 12 bases lay in between. The CDR3 covers 16 residues. The PCR had 60 Vbeta and 13 Jbeta primers. Profiled with immunoSEQ multiplex PCR; TCRdb holds only in-frame clones, not every one. The sample's table shows roughly 73,000 clones. Concerning this clone itself: Its antigen remains unidentified.

This chain connects TRBV19 to TRBJ1-3; D perhaps matches TRBD1 (5 bases). The TCR originated in a female donor in good health and CMV-seropositive. Material: PBMCs. The chain's CDR3 is CASSIGGTSAGNTIYF. The CDR3 DNA sequence: TGTGCCAGTAGTATAGGCGGGACCTCCGCTGGAAACACCATATATTTT.